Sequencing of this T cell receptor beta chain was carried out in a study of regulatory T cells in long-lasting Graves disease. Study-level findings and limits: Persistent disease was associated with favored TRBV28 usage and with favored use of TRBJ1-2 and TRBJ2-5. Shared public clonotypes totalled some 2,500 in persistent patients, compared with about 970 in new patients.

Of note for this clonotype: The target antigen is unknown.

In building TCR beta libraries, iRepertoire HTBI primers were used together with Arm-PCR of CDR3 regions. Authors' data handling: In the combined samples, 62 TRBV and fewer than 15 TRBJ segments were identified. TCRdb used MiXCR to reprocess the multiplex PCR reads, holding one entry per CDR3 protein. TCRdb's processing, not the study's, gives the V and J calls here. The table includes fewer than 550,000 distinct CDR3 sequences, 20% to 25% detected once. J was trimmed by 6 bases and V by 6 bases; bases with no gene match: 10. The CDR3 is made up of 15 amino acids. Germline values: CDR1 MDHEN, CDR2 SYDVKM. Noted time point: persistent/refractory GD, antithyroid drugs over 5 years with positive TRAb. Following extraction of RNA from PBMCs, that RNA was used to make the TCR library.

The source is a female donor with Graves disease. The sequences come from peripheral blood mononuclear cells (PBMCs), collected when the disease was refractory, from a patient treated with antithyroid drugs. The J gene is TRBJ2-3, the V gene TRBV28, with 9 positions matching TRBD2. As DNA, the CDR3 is TGTGCCAGCAGGGAGGGGAGTGGACTAGCGGATACGCAGTATTTT. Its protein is CASREGSGLADTQYF. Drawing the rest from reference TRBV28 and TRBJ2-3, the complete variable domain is DVKVTQSSRYLVKRTGEKVFLECVQDMDHENMFWYRQDPGLGLRLIYFSYDVKMKEKGDIPEGYSVSREKKERFSLILESASTNQTSMYLCASREGSGLADTQYFGPGTRLTVL.